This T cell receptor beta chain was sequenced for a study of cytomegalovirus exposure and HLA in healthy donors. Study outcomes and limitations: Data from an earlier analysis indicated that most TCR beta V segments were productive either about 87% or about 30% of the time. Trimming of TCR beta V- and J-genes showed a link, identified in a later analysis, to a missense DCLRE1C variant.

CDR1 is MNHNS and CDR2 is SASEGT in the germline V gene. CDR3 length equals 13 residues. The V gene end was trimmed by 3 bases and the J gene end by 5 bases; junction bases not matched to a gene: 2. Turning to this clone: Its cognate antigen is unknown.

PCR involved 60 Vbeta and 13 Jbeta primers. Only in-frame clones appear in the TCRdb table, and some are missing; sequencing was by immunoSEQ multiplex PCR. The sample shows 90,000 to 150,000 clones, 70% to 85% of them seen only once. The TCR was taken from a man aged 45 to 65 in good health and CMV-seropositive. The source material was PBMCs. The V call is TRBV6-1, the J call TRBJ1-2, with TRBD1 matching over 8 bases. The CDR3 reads CASSETGEYGYTF. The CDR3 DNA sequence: TGTGCCAGCAGTGAGACAGGGGAGTATGGCTACACCTTC.